The next 12 T cell receptor beta chains were all read from a single sample in a study of T-cell reconstitution after alpha-beta-depleted transplantation in children. Using unique molecular identifiers, the investigators prepared the TCRbeta library. One entry per CDR3 protein results from TCRdb running MiXCR on the PCR reads. The table records approximately 98,000 distinct CDR3 sequences, approximately 6.9% of them present only once. This sample comprised PBMCs, mostly from graft donor cells, obtained 360 days after TCRalphabeta/CD19-depleted stem cell transplant. These receptors were taken from a male patient between 2 and 9 years old who had a stem cell transplant for acute lymphoblastic leukemia, so the T cells may come from the graft donor.

Many counts were recorded for this clonotype. The chain has TRBV7-9 and TRBJ2-7; D uncertain. The CDR3 is made up of 14 amino acids. Germline CDR1 SEHNR, CDR2 FQNEAQ (reference sequence). V lost 7 bases and J lost 1, with 14 bases in between. CDR3 loop: CASTPGSRSYEQYF. As DNA, the CDR3 is TGTGCCAGCACCCCGGGCAGTCGTTCCTACGAGCAGTACTTC. Based on the CDR3 plus reference TRBV7-9 and TRBJ2-7, the full variable domain is DTGVSQNPRHKITKRGQNVTFRCDPISEHNRLYWYRQTLGQGPEFLTYFQNEAQLEKSRLLSDRFSAERPKGSFSTLEIQRTEQGDSAMYLCASTPGSRSYEQYFGPGTRLTVT.

CDR3 residues: CASSVDPLAGGPSYEQYF. As DNA, the CDR3 is TGTGCCAGCAGCGTAGACCCCTTAGCGGGAGGGCCGTCCTACGAGCAGTACTTC. The V gene is TRBV9, the J gene TRBJ2-7, with 11 bases identical to TRBD2. From germline, CDR1 is SGDLS and CDR2 YYNGEE. Trimming at V came to 0 bases and at J to 1 base, leaving 9 bases not matched to a gene. The CDR3 length is 18 residues.

This clonotype was seen ten or more times. This chain joins TRBV9 and TRBJ1-2; TRBD1 might be the D (5 bases). The V end lost 4 bases, the J end lost 0 bases, and 22 bases lay between the germline ends. The CDR3 totals 18 residues. The germline V gene has CDR1 SGDLS and CDR2 YYNGEE. In DNA, the CDR3 is TGTGCCAGCAGCCCTTATGGGGGTCGACTGGAAGCTAACTATGGCTACACCTTC. Residues: CASSPYGGRLEANYGYTF.

This clonotype was counted many times. V gene TRBV10-3 combines with J gene TRBJ2-3, with a possible D match to TRBD2 (5 bases). Germline V gene lookup returns CDR1 ENHRY and CDR2 SYGVKD. The CDR3 totals 14 residues. Deletions cut 7 bases from V and 2 bases from J, with 13 bases between. CDR3 protein: CAITGERFTDTQYF. For the CDR3, the DNA is TGTGCCATCACCGGGGAGCGATTCACAGATACGCAGTATTTT.

A few counts support this clonotype. The gene calls are TRBV9 and TRBJ2-2; D is perhaps TRBD1 (6 bases). The germline V gene has CDR1 SGDLS and CDR2 YYNGEE. The CDR3 covers 15 residues. Trimming removed 4 bases at V and 3 bases at J, with 13 bases between. The CDR3 DNA reads TGTGCCAGCAGCCCTTACAGGGTTGACACCGGGGAGCTGTTTTTT. Translation: CASSPYRVDTGELFF.

This clonotype came up many times. This chain uses TRBV2 with TRBJ2-1; D is tentatively TRBD1 or TRBD2 (5 bases each). The length of the CDR3 is 15 residues. Trimming removed 1 base at V and 8 bases at J, with 15 bases between. CDR1 is SNHLY, CDR2 FYNNEI, per germline. This CDR3 is CASSEDGAWSHEQFF. The CDR3 DNA follows: TGTGCCAGCAGTGAAGACGGGGCCTGGTCCCATGAGCAGTTCTTC. Complete variable domain (other parts from reference TRBV2 and TRBJ2-1): EPEVTQTPSHQVTQMGQEVILRCVPISNHLYFYWYRQILGQKVEFLVSFYNNEISEKSEIFDDQFSVERPDGSNFTLKIRSTKLEDSAMYFCASSEDGAWSHEQFFGPGTRLTVL.

The CDR3: CASSLVTKAGELFF. The CDR3 DNA is TGTGCCAGCAGCCTGGTCACAAAAGCCGGGGAGCTGTTTTTT. The chain has TRBV7-3 and TRBJ2-2; D is uncertain. CDR3 length: 14 amino acids. Trimming took 5 bases from V and 6 from J, leaving 13 bases between them. From germline, CDR1 is SGHTA and CDR2 FQGTGA.

In this sample, this clonotype turned up many times. This chain uses TRBV11-2 with TRBJ1-1, with D possibly matching TRBD1 (6 bases). This CDR3 is built from 16 residues. With 5 bases removed from V and 1 base from J, the gap between germline ends came to 17 bases. Germline V CDR1 and CDR2: SGHAT, FQNNGV. The CDR3 region has the DNA TGTGCCAGCAGCCTCAGGGGCGGTGGAGGGAACACTGAAGCTTTCTTT. It is translated as CASSLRGGGGNTEAFF.

This clonotype was recorded many times. The genes are TRBV5-1 and TRBJ2-2; D tentatively reads TRBD1 or TRBD2 (5 bases each). Germline CDR1 SGHRS, CDR2 YFSETQ. The CDR3 sequence is 14 residues long. V was shortened by 4 bases and J by 6 bases, with 13 bases between the two germline ends. The CDR3 region is CASSTGTLPGELFF. DNA of the CDR3: TGCGCCAGCAGCACCGGGACGTTACCCGGGGAGCTGTTTTTT.

This clonotype was counted ten times or more. This sequence joins TRBV10-3 and TRBJ2-1, with D unresolved. V gave up 4 bases and J gave up 15 bases, with 10 bases separating them. Per the germline V gene, CDR1 is ENHRY and CDR2 is SYGVKD. This CDR3 has 10 residues. CDR3 DNA: TGTGCCATCAGTGTCAACAAGGCGTTCTTC. This codes for CAISVNKAFF.

This clonotype was seen repeatedly, ten times or more. This chain connects TRBV6-2 or TRBV6-3 to TRBJ2-2; D is undetermined. Trimming shortened V by 7 bases and J by 8 bases, and 11 bases separated the two germline ends. This CDR3 is built from 12 residues. CDR1 is MNHEY, CDR2 SVGEGT, per germline. The CDR3 sequence: CASTLAPGELFF. The CDR3 bases are TGTGCCAGCACCCTGGCGCCGGGGGAGCTGTTTTTT.

This clonotype was picked up many times. The chain has TRBV6-5 and TRBJ2-1; D is undetermined. V was clipped by 5 bases and J by 3 bases, with 5 bases between them. In germline, CDR1 is MNHEY, CDR2 SVGAGI. The CDR3 sequence is 12 residues long. CDR3 in DNA: TGTGCCAGCAGTCGGATCTACAATGAGCAGTTCTTC. Translated: CASSRIYNEQFF.